This record looks at one T cell receptor (beta chain) sequence and its context. What it binds is unknown. The identical CDR3 is also encoded by other nucleotide sequences in the sample. This sample was taken from a study of cytomegalovirus exposure and HLA in healthy donors. Broader study findings: After further analysis at a later stage, under 20,000 TCR beta sequences were associated with HLA alleles at 0.05 false discovery rate.

Vbeta (60) and Jbeta (13) primers were used in the PCR. The method was immunoSEQ multiplex PCR; TCRdb's version includes in-frame clones alone and lacks a portion of them. Its clone listing holds about 170,000 clones. The germline V gene encodes CDR1 SGHRS and CDR2 YFSETQ. The V and J ends lost 1 base and 3 bases respectively, with 16 bases between them. The CDR3 length is 16 residues. The TCR was taken from a woman younger than 30 in good health and CMV-seropositive. The specimen was PBMCs. The chain links TRBV5-1 to TRBJ2-5; possibly TRBD2 for D (6 bases). CDR3 nucleotide sequence: TGCGCCAGCAGCTTGACCCGGGCGGGGCGAGAAGAGACCCAGTACTTC. It codes for CASSLTRAGREETQYF. The full variable domain, in which reference TRBV5-1 and TRBJ2-5 provide the parts outside the CDR3, is KAGVTQTPRYLIKTRGQQVTLSCSPISGHRSVSWYQQTPGQGLQFLFEYFSETQRNKGNFPGRFSGRQFSNSRSEMNVSTLELGDSALYLCASSLTRAGREETQYFGPGTRLLVL.